The source of this T cell receptor beta chain is a study of glioma-infiltrating T cells. Amplification of TCR alpha and beta CDR3 regions from RNA used iRepertoire nested multiplex PCR. TCRdb used MiXCR to reprocess the multiplex PCR reads, holding one entry per CDR3 protein. In the table there are a few hundred thousand distinct CDR3 sequences, approximately 42% of which are singletons. Per the germline V gene, CDR1 is MDHEN and CDR2 is SYDVKM. Trimming at V came to 5 bases and at J to 4 bases, leaving 5 bases not matched to a gene. The CDR3 length is 15 residues. This receptor was obtained from a human donor with low-grade glioma or glioblastoma, undergoing nonglioma brain surgery, or in good health (not recorded which). The gene calls are TRBV28 and TRBJ2-6, with 7 nucleotides matching TRBD1. What was sequenced was glioma tissue, nonneoplastic brain tissue, or PBMCs (not recorded which). CDR3 loop: CASSNRGEGANVLTF. The CDR3 DNA sequence: TGTGCCAGCAGTAACAGGGGAGAAGGGGCCAACGTCCTGACTTTC.